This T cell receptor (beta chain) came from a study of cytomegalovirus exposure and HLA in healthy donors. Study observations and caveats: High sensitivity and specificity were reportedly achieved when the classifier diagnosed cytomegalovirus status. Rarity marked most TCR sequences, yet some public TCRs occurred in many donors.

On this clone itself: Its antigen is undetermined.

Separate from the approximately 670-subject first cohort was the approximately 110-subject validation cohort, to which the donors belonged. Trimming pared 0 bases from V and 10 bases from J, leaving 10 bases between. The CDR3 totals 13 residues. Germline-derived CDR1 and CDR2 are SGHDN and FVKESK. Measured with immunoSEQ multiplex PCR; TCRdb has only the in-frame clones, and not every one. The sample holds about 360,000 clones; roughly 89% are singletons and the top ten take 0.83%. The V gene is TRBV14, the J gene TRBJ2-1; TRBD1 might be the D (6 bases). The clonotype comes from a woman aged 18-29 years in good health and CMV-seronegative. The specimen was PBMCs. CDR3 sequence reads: CASSQDWGQEQFF. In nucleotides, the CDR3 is TGTGCCAGCAGCCAAGATTGGGGGCAAGAGCAGTTCTTC. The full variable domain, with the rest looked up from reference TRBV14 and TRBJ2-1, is EAGVTQFPSHSVIEKGQTVTLRCDPISGHDNLYWYRRVMGKEIKFLLHFVKESKQDESGMPNNRFLAERTGGTYSTLKVQPAELEDSGVYFCASSQDWGQEQFFGPGTRLTVL.